These 19 T cell receptor beta chains were sequenced from one sample in a study of T-cell memory formation after mild COVID-19. TCRdb itself ran the 5' RACE reads through MiXCR, one entry per CDR3 protein. The repertoire includes 140,000 to 150,000 distinct CDR3 sequences, 6% to 7% of them detected once, and about 1.9% sits in the top ten. The sequenced sample was PBMCs or a T cell subset sorted from them (not recorded which). These receptor sequences come from an adult woman who had mild COVID-19 (a few samples of this study predate the infection). Cell type and time point are not known.

There are many counts of this clonotype. The chain uses TRBV4-1 and TRBJ2-3; 9 nucleotides match TRBD1. V was pared by 1 base and J by 6 bases, with 5 bases of the junction left unmatched. CDR3 size: 15 residues. Germline values: CDR1 MGHRA, CDR2 YSYEKL. Here the CDR3 DNA reads TGCGCCAGCAGCCAAGTTGGGACAGGGATGGATACGCAGTATTTT. Residues: CASSQVGTGMDTQYF.

This clonotype has just a few counts. The chain employs TRBV6-5 and TRBJ1-3; D is uncertain. This CDR3 contains 16 residues. Germline V gene data show CDR1 as MNHEY and CDR2 as SVGAGI. V dropped 0 bases and J dropped 6 bases, with 15 bases sitting between them. The CDR3 nucleotides read TGTGCCAGCAGTTACTCGAATACTGGACGGCTAAACACCATATATTTT. Amino acids: CASSYSNTGRLNTIYF.

This clonotype came up many times. The chain carries TRBV2 and TRBJ1-2; 7 nucleotides agree with TRBD1. V was pared by 6 bases and J by 1 base, with 5 bases of the junction left unmatched. Germline assignment: CDR1 SNHLY and CDR2 FYNNEI. The CDR3 is 14 amino acids. This CDR3 reads CASRQGQSNYGYTF. DNA for the CDR3: TGTGCCAGCAGACAGGGACAGAGTAACTATGGCTACACCTTC.

In its sample, this clonotype was seen many times. The rearrangement uses TRBV24-1 and TRBJ2-3, with D possibly matching TRBD2 (6 bases). Trimming shortened V by 2 bases and J by 3 bases, and 11 bases separated the two germline ends. This CDR3 has 15 residues. Germline V gene data show CDR1 as KGHDR and CDR2 as SFDVKD. CDR3 amino acids: CATSDSGVRTDTQYF. The CDR3 bases are TGTGCCACCAGTGATTCGGGGGTTAGGACAGATACGCAGTATTTT.

In this sample, this clonotype turned up many times. The gene calls are TRBV15 and TRBJ1-2; D is undetermined. V was clipped by 0 bases and J by 4 bases, with 9 bases between them. Germline V gives CDR1 LNHNV, CDR2 YYDKDF (reference sequence). CDR3 length: 14 residues. The CDR3 loop is CATSREGKVYGYTF. The CDR3 DNA sequence: TGTGCCACCAGCAGAGAGGGGAAGGTCTATGGCTACACCTTC. The entire variable domain, with the rest obtained from reference TRBV15 and TRBJ1-2, is as follows: DAMVIQNPRYQVTQFGKPVTLSCSQTLNHNVMYWYQQKSSQAPKLLFHYYDKDFNNEADTPDNFQSRRPNTSFCFLDIRSPGLGDTAMYLCATSREGKVYGYTFGSGTRLTVV.

This clonotype has only a few counts. The genes are TRBV7-9 and TRBJ2-2, with no clear D. The CDR3 sequence is 13 residues long. CDR1 is SEHNR, CDR2 FQNEAQ, per germline (reference sequence). Trimming took 5 bases from V and 7 from J, leaving 11 bases between them. CDR3: CASSPDPIGELFF. CDR3 coding DNA: TGTGCCAGCAGCCCGGACCCTATCGGGGAGCTGTTTTTT.

This clonotype showed up many times. The chain has TRBV6-5 and TRBJ2-7, with 11 bases lining up with TRBD2. V shed 4 bases, J shed 5 bases, and the junction held 7 bases outside the gene matches. CDR1 and CDR2 from the germline V gene are MNHEY and SVGAGI. CDR3 length equals 15 residues. The CDR3 spells CASSLRTSGSNEQYF. CDR3 DNA sequence: TGTGCCAGCAGTTTACGCACTAGCGGGAGTAACGAGCAGTACTTC.

This clonotype was seen a handful of times. The chain links TRBV5-1 to TRBJ2-1; 8 nucleotides line up with TRBD1. CDR3 length: 15 amino acids. J gave up 8 bases and V 0 bases, and 7 bases lay outside the gene matches. CDR1 and CDR2 from the germline V gene are SGHRS and YFSETQ. CDR3 protein: CASSLDPGGPDEQFF. In DNA, the CDR3 is TGCGCCAGCAGCTTGGATCCAGGGGGCCCGGATGAGCAGTTCTTC.

V is TRBV19 and J is TRBJ2-7, with D possibly being TRBD1 or TRBD2 (5 bases each). The CDR3 consists of 11 residues. Germline V gene sequence: CDR1 LNHDA, CDR2 SQIVND (reference sequence). With 4 bases removed from V and 7 bases from J, the gap between germline ends came to 8 bases. CDR3 DNA: TGTGCCAGTAGTAGTGGGGGAGAGCAGTACTTC. It encodes CASSSGGEQYF.

This clonotype was counted only a few times. The CDR3: CASSLEQGPYEQYF. The CDR3 nucleotides are TGTGCCAGCAGCTTAGAACAGGGACCCTACGAGCAGTACTTC. The chain links TRBV7-2 to TRBJ2-7; TRBD1 is a possible D gene (6 bases). Germline values: CDR1 SGHTA, CDR2 FQGNSA. V was cut by 1 base and J by 2 bases, with 9 bases left in between. CDR3 length: 14 amino acids.

This clonotype was counted between two and nine times. The J gene is TRBJ1-1, the V gene TRBV5-1; the D gene is possibly TRBD1 (5 bases). Trimming took 4 bases from V and 8 from J, leaving 12 bases between them. Germline assignment: CDR1 SGHRS and CDR2 YFSETQ. There are 12 residues in the CDR3. The CDR3 protein is CASSRGGWEAFF. The CDR3 DNA follows: TGCGCCAGCAGCAGGGGCGGTTGGGAAGCTTTCTTT.

Remarks on this clonotype: A read error may be the cause here, since a much bigger clone is one base away. The V and J genes are TRBV20-1 and TRBJ2-3; possibly TRBD1 or TRBD2 for D (6 bases each). The length of the CDR3 is 14 residues. Trimming cost V 4 bases and J 5 bases, with 16 bases left between them. The germline CDR1 and CDR2 sequences are DFQATT and SNEGSKA (reference sequence). The CDR3 sequence: CSAKGWGALDTQYF. The CDR3 coding sequence is TGCAGTGCTAAGGGCTGGGGGGCCTTAGATACGCAGTATTTT.

This chain uses TRBV2 with TRBJ2-1, with TRBD2 matching over 10 bases. V was clipped by 6 bases and J by 8 bases; unmatched bases: 7. The CDR3 is made up of 14 amino acids. The V gene's germline CDR1 is SNHLY and CDR2 FYNNEI. For the CDR3, the DNA is TGTGCCAGCAGGACACTAGCGGGGAGGGATGAGCAGTTCTTC. This encodes CASRTLAGRDEQFF.

This clonotype was detected many times. V and J are TRBV24-1 and TRBJ2-3; the D gene is possibly TRBD1 (6 bases). The V gene lost 2 bases and the J gene lost 7 bases, with 15 bases spanning the gap. This CDR3 has 15 residues. Germline CDR1 is KGHDR and CDR2 is SFDVKD. The CDR3: CATSDSGQGRYTQYF. In DNA form, the CDR3 reads TGTGCCACCAGTGATTCGGGGCAGGGGCGATATACGCAGTATTTT.

This chain connects TRBV20-1 to TRBJ2-5, with TRBD2 identical over 9 bases. This CDR3 region has 18 residues. The germline gives CDR1 DFQATT, CDR2 SNEGSKA (reference sequence). V lost 3 bases, J lost 5 bases, and 19 bases stayed unmatched. The CDR3 region is CSASPPTLLAGREETQYF. CDR3 DNA: TGCAGTGCTAGTCCTCCAACCCTTCTAGCGGGAAGGGAGGAGACCCAGTACTTC.

V and J are TRBV6-6 and TRBJ2-1, with 9 positions matching TRBD2. The CDR3 totals 19 residues. Per the germline V gene, CDR1 is MNHNY and CDR2 is SVGAGI (reference sequence). V lost 0 bases and J lost 0; bases outside the gene matches: 9. CDR3 in amino acids: CASSYSGSGGPSSYNEQFF. The CDR3 DNA sequence: TGTGCCAGCAGTTACTCGGGTAGCGGGGGCCCCAGCTCCTACAATGAGCAGTTCTTC.

The rearrangement links TRBV27 to TRBJ2-1, with D hard to call. V was clipped by 2 bases and J by 0 bases, with 5 bases between them. Germline CDR1 and CDR2: MNHEY and SMNVEV (reference sequence). The CDR3 loop spans 14 amino acids. CDR3 in DNA: TGTGCCAGCAGTTTAAGGCGCTCCTACAATGAGCAGTTCTTC. This gives the protein CASSLRRSYNEQFF.

The chain has TRBV3-1 and TRBJ2-1, with TRBD1 matching over 7 bases. The CDR3 sequence is 14 residues long. With 4 bases clipped from V and 9 bases from J, the junction kept 9 bases outside the gene matches. Germline V CDR1 and CDR2: LGHDT, YNNKEL (reference sequence). This CDR3 is CASSLRQGVGEQFF. DNA for the CDR3: TGTGCCAGCAGCCTTCGACAGGGTGTAGGTGAGCAGTTCTTC.

To note about this clonotype: A much larger clone differs by one base, so this may be a read error. The chain employs TRBV20-1 and TRBJ2-7; D not resolved. V lost 5 bases, J lost 4 bases, and 18 bases lay in between. CDR1 and CDR2 (germline): DFQATT, SNEGSKA (reference sequence). The CDR3 loop spans 14 amino acids. This CDR3 is CSAPSPDSWYEQYF. For the CDR3, the DNA is TGCAGTGCTCCCTCCCCGGATAGCTGGTACGAGCAGTACTTC.